This T cell receptor (beta chain) is from a study of cytomegalovirus exposure and HLA in healthy donors. Primers: 60 Vbeta forward and 13 Jbeta reverse. Sequenced by immunoSEQ multiplex PCR; TCRdb stores in-frame clones only, minus some. The data hold 140,000 or so clones, with approximately 79% observed a single time. The CDR3 runs 15 residues. The trim removed 4 bases at V and 7 bases at J, leaving 6 bases unmatched. Germline CDR1 and CDR2: MGHDK and SYGVNS. The rearrangement uses TRBV25-1 and TRBJ1-6; 8 bases match TRBD1. The clonotype was recovered from a woman aged 25 to 39 in good health and CMV-seronegative. The sequenced sample was PBMCs. The CDR3 DNA reads as TGTGCCAGCAGTGCTTTACAGGGGGGAAATTCACCCCTCCACTTT. Its translation is CASSALQGGNSPLHF.